This T cell receptor (beta chain) came from a study of shared clonotypes between healthy human individuals. A split of CD4+ cells into CD45RA+ naive and CD45RA-negative memory subsets was performed. Original data processing: Filtering differed since immunoSEQ provided only junctions, with no quality scores. The assay was immunoSEQ multiplex PCR, and TCRdb's table has in-frame clones only and misses some. From that table come the V and J calls and clone size; the DNA was used to work out D and trimming. The repertoire holds some 2.3 million clones, more than 85% seen once, with 0.39% in the top ten. Notes on this clone: Antigen specificity is unknown.

Whole-study findings and limits: Clonotypes that were shared across four donors made up roughly 5.2% of naive CD4 clonotypes. Represented diversity (both genetic and exposure-history) was limited by the small number of donors.

Sequenced material: naive CD4+ T cells from PBMCs. Described subset: CD45RA+ positively selected. This sequence originates from a man aged 18 to 30 in good health. Some clones in this sample may be carry-over from other donors' samples.

DNA of the CDR3: TGTGCCAGCAGTGTGGGTAGGGGGAGCTCCTACGAGCAGTACTTC. This translates into CASSVGRGSSYEQYF. The chain has TRBV2 and TRBJ2-7; the D gene is possibly TRBD1 (6 bases). Germline CDR1 SNHLY, CDR2 FYNNEI. The CDR3 runs to 15 residues. Trimming cost V 4 bases and J 0 bases, with 13 bases left between them.